This T cell receptor beta chain was observed in a study of radiation and T cells in renal cell carcinoma. Study findings and constraints: Compared with controls, irradiated tumors had more, larger dominant CDR3 motifs.

The repertoire was sequenced with immunoSEQ multiplex PCR; TCRdb's copy has only in-frame clones and lacks some. The data contain around 17,000 clones, about 53% of them singletons. As for this clone: Its antigen is currently unknown.

Treatment: treatment-naive control, cytoreductive nephrectomy. The patient's renal cell carcinoma had clear cell pathology. Controls included a handful of female and about a dozen male donors, resected 2011 to 2014. V was cut by 6 bases and J by 1 base, with 6 bases left in between. The CDR3 runs to 11 residues. CDR1 is DFQATT, CDR2 SNEGSKA, per germline (reference sequence). The sample here was tumor tissue, taken from a patient whose treatment was nephrectomy without radiotherapy. The sequence derives from a man aged 35-49 years with renal cell carcinoma. The chain recombines TRBV20-1 with TRBJ2-5, with D unclear. This CDR3 is CSAEFQETQYF. The DNA of the CDR3 is TGCAGTGCGGAGTTCCAAGAGACCCAGTACTTC.